A single count supports the clone carrying this T cell receptor (beta chain). Its antigen remains unknown. This sample is part of a study of Tregs in tolerant kidney transplant recipients. Study-wide context: Mixed chimerism was transient after nonmyeloablative marrow transplants from related graft donors.

Thawed PBMCs were FACS-sorted into unstimulated CD4+CD25+CD127- regulatory T cells, CD4+CD25- non-regulatory cells, CD4 and CD8 cells. Study-wide points: Tregs expanded with activated donor B cells seemed most donor-specific. Changing PCR primers prevented nucleotide comparison between some patients' samples.

The repertoire was sequenced with immunoSEQ multiplex PCR; TCRdb's copy has only in-frame clones and lacks some. The sample yields about 69,000 clones, 70% to 90% seen once. This CDR3 is built from 14 residues. CDR1 and CDR2 from the germline V gene are SGHRS and YFSETQ. Trimming left V 0 bases short and J 4 bases short, with 8 bases between. This receptor was obtained from a human donor who received a combined kidney and bone marrow transplant. The chain uses TRBV5-1 and TRBJ1-5; a weak D match, TRBD1 (6 bases). Specimen: CD4+ T cells from blood, collected before the transplant. The CDR3 sequence is CASSLDGQNQPQHF. CDR3 in DNA: TGCGCCAGCAGCTTGGACGGACAGAATCAGCCCCAGCATTTT.